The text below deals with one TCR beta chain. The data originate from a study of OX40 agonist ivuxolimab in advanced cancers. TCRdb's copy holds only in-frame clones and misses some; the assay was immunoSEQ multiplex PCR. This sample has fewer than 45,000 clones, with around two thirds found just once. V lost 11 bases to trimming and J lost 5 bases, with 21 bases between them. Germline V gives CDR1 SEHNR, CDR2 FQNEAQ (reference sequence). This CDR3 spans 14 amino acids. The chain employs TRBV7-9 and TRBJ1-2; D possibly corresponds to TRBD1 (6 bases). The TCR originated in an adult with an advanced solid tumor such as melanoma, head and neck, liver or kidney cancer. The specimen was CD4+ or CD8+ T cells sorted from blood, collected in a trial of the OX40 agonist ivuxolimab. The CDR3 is CAVTIRDIRYGYTF. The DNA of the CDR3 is TGTGCCGTCACCATCCGGGACATCCGATATGGCTACACCTTC.